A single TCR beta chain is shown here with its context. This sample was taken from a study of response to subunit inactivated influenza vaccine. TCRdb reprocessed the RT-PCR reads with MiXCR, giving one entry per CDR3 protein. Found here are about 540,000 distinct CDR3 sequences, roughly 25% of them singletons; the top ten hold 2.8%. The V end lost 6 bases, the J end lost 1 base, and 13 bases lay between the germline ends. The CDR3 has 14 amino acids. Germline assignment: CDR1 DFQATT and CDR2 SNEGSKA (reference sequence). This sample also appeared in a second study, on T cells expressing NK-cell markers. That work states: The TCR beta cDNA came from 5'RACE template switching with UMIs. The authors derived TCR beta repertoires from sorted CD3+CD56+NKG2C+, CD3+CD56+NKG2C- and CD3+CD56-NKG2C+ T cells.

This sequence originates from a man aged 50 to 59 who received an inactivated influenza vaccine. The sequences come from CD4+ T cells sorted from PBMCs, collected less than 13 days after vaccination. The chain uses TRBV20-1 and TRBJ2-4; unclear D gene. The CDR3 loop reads CSARNLGAKNIQYF. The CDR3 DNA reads TGCAGTGCCCGGAACTTAGGTGCCAAAAACATTCAGTACTTC.